A single sample is the source of the 22 T cell receptor beta chains below, sequenced in a study of monozygotic twins with inflammatory bowel disease. Following a re-call of the 5' RACE reads, TCRdb has one entry per CDR3 protein and lacks DNA. Its listing shows about 440,000 distinct CDR3 sequences. The sample consisted of blood. These TCRs come from a human donor with ulcerative colitis or Crohn's disease, or a healthy co-twin of an affected twin (not recorded which).

The genes are TRBV7-9 and TRBJ2-7; TCRdb picks TRBD2, but there is no DNA to check that call. Germline loops: CDR1 SEHNR, CDR2 FQNEAQ (reference sequence). This CDR3 spans 13 amino acids. The CDR3 sequence: CASQVAGSYEQYF.

CDR3 amino acids: CASSPLGDEQFF. The chain uses TRBV28 and TRBJ2-1; TCRdb's D gene call, TRBD1, goes unchecked for lack of DNA. The CDR3 covers 12 residues. Germline V gene sequence: CDR1 MDHEN, CDR2 SYDVKM. The full variable domain, its missing parts supplied by reference TRBV28 and TRBJ2-1, is DVKVTQSSRYLVKRTGEKVFLECVQDMDHENMFWYRQDPGLGLRLIYFSYDVKMKEKGDIPEGYSVSREKKERFSLILESASTNQTSMYLCASSPLGDEQFFGPGTRLTVL.

The chain joins TRBV29-1 to TRBJ2-1; the TRBD2 assignment by TCRdb is unverifiable without DNA. The V gene's germline CDR1 is SQVTM and CDR2 ANQGSEA. CDR3 length: 12 amino acids. The CDR3 reads CSVEGGSQRQFF.

The chain joins TRBV12-3 or TRBV12-4 to TRBJ2-1; as DNA is missing, the TRBD2 call by TCRdb cannot be tested. The CDR3 is made up of 15 amino acids. CDR3 region: CASSLPGPIATEQFF.

The chain has TRBV4-2 and TRBJ2-2. Per the germline V gene, CDR1 is LGHNA and CDR2 is YNFKEQ. The CDR3 length is 15 residues. The CDR3 loop reads CASSQDTINTGELFF.

The rearrangement joins TRBV5-1 to TRBJ1-6; TCRdb proposes TRBD1, but this gene call is untestable without DNA. The CDR3 extends over 15 amino acids. CDR1 is SGHRS, CDR2 YFSETQ, per germline. Here the CDR3 reads CASSQLGETNSPLHF.

The V call is TRBV5-1, the J call TRBJ2-7; absent DNA, TCRdb's TRBD1 call cannot be checked. The CDR3 length is 13 residues. The germline CDR1 and CDR2 sequences are SGHRS and YFSETQ. CDR3: CASSGTGAHEQYF.

V gene TRBV5-1 combines with J gene TRBJ1-2; lacking DNA, the TRBD1 call made by TCRdb goes unchecked. The CDR3 has 14 amino acids. Germline V gives CDR1 SGHRS, CDR2 YFSETQ. CDR3 protein: CASSSGTVNYGYTF.

The chain carries TRBV29-1 and TRBJ1-1. This CDR3 is 12 amino acids long. Germline loops: CDR1 SQVTM, CDR2 ANQGSEA. CDR3 in amino acids: CSVEHAEGEAFF.

The chain employs TRBV7-2 and TRBJ1-5; lacking DNA, the TRBD1 call made by TCRdb goes unchecked. This CDR3 region has 16 residues. Germline-derived CDR1 and CDR2 are SGHTA and FQGNSA. The CDR3 region is CASSLSRQANNQPQHF.

The V gene is TRBV5-1, the J gene TRBJ1-3. The CDR3 is 16 amino acids. Germline lookup yields CDR1 SGHRS and CDR2 YFSETQ. The CDR3 sequence: CASSLDGGRSGNTIYF.

CDR3 region: CATTDPRATSGSFGEQYF. This sequence joins TRBV10-3 and TRBJ2-7; TCRdb's assignment of TRBD2 cannot be checked, as there is no DNA. The CDR3 is made up of 18 amino acids. Germline V CDR1 and CDR2: ENHRY, SYGVKD.

V and J are TRBV7-2 and TRBJ1-1. The germline gives CDR1 SGHTA, CDR2 FQGNSA. The CDR3 extends over 16 amino acids. CDR3 in amino acids: CASSLDPPGLNTEAFF.

The rearrangement uses TRBV10-3 and TRBJ1-1; the TCRdb D gene call, TRBD1, has no DNA to confirm it. From germline, CDR1 is ENHRY and CDR2 SYGVKD. CDR3 length equals 13 residues. The CDR3 reads CAIGLDSVTEAFF.

The chain uses TRBV12-3 or TRBV12-4 and TRBJ1-1; TCRdb proposes TRBD1, but this gene call is untestable without DNA. The CDR3 loop spans 14 amino acids. CDR3 region: CASSTGPTDTEAFF.

J is TRBJ2-6 and V is TRBV9. The CDR3 extends over 14 amino acids. Germline CDR1 is SGDLS and CDR2 is YYNGEE. The CDR3 loop is CASSVTFGANVLTF.

The J gene is TRBJ1-4, the V gene TRBV4-2. CDR3 size: 16 residues. The V gene's germline CDR1 is LGHNA and CDR2 YNFKEQ. This chain's CDR3 is CASSPMYGSVNEKLFF.

The genes are TRBV3-1 and TRBJ2-5; TCRdb picks TRBD1, but there is no DNA to check that call. CDR3 size: 14 residues. Germline loops: CDR1 LGHDT, CDR2 YNNKEL (reference sequence). CDR3 amino acids: CASRPTGYQETQYF.

This chain joins TRBV6-6 and TRBJ2-3; TCRdb picks TRBD1, but there is no DNA to check that call. Germline V gene sequence: CDR1 MNHNY, CDR2 SVGAGI (reference sequence). The length of the CDR3 is 13 residues. CDR3 sequence reads: CASSYWGGNTQYF.

V and J are TRBV18 and TRBJ2-1; TCRdb selects TRBD1, and the lack of DNA leaves this call unchecked. Germline V gives CDR1 KGHSH, CDR2 LQKENI. This CDR3 is built from 13 residues. CDR3 loop: CASSSNRANEQFF.

The rearrangement links TRBV6-5 to TRBJ2-1; TCRdb names TRBD2, which stays unverified in the absence of DNA. The CDR3 runs to 14 residues. Germline CDR1 is MNHEY and CDR2 is SVGAGI. The CDR3: CASSYEGSYNEQFF.

The chain uses TRBV7-2 and TRBJ1-2; no DNA is available, so the TRBD1 call from TCRdb remains unchecked. The CDR3 is made up of 16 amino acids. Germline V CDR1 and CDR2: SGHTA, FQGNSA. This chain's CDR3 is CASSSDRTGTGYGYTF.